The 5 T cell receptor beta chains given below trace back to one sample, sequenced in a study of T cell clonality in common variable immunodeficiency (dated by TCRdb to the mid-2010s). The protocol used for the library was the immunoSEQ multiplex PCR assay. TCRdb mirrors the immuneACCESS table, restricted to in-frame sequences. Some clones are absent from its copies; in checked studies, under half trace to an unresolved V gene, and the reason for the others is unknown. For this sample, around 40,000 clones appear and none is a singleton. The ten top clones hold roughly 2.8% of the sample. The material sequenced was peripheral blood mononuclear cells. The receptors here all came from a person aged 18 to 70 in good health.

This clone was detected ten times or more. The read is 3 residues too short to cover the CDR3 end, so that end is filled in from the germline J gene. The chain links TRBV5-1 to TRBJ1-4, with 9 bases lining up with TRBD1. Germline V gives CDR1 SGHRS, CDR2 YFSETQ. The CDR3 runs 14 residues. Unmatched junction bases numbered 6, after V lost 4 bases and J lost 8 bases. CDR3 DNA (partial): TGCGCCAGCAGCCGCGGGACAGGGAGGGAAAAA. It is translated as CASSRGTGREK. The entire CDR3 protein reads CASSRGTGREKLFF.

This clone was counted many times. The read comes to an end 3 residues before the CDR3 does, leaving the germline J gene to fill in the end. V usage is TRBV29-1 and J usage is TRBJ1-1; D is possibly TRBD1 (5 bases). Trimming left V 7 bases short and J 1 base short, with 10 bases between. Germline CDR1 reads SQVTM; CDR2 reads ANQGSEA. The CDR3 sequence is 12 residues long. The CDR3 sequence: CSASTGNTEAFF. Incomplete CDR3 DNA: TGCAGCGCCTCCACAGGGAACACTGAA.

This clone was counted at least ten times. With the read ending 3 residues before the CDR3 end, the germline J gene is used to fill in that end. J is TRBJ1-4 and V is TRBV7-8; a possible D gene is TRBD1 (5 bases). Trimming shortened V by 1 base and J by 8 bases, and 11 bases separated the two germline ends. CDR1 is SGHVS, CDR2 FQNEAQ, per germline. The CDR3 extends over 14 amino acids. Partial CDR3 DNA: TGTGCCAGCAGCTTAGAGGTTCGGGGGGAAAAA. It translates to CASSLEVRGEK. The entire CDR3 protein is CASSLEVRGEKLFF.

This clone was seen repeatedly, ten times or more. The missing CDR3 end, 3 residues past where the read stops, is filled in from the germline J gene. The chain has TRBV7-9 and TRBJ1-6; 9 bases agree with TRBD1. The CDR3 is made up of 13 amino acids. From germline, CDR1 is SEHNR and CDR2 FQNEAQ (reference sequence). The V and J ends lost 10 bases and 7 bases, in that order; junction bases with no gene match: 5. The CDR3 sequence: CATRTGDNSPLHF. CDR3 DNA (partial): TGTGCCACCCGGACAGGGGACAATTCACCC. The full variable domain, in which reference TRBV7-9 and TRBJ1-6 provide the parts outside the CDR3, is DTGVSQNPRHKITKRGQNVTFRCDPISEHNRLYWYRQTLGQGPEFLTYFQNEAQLEKSRLLSDRFSAERPKGSFSTLEIQRTEQGDSAMYLCATRTGDNSPLHFGNGTRLTVT.

This clone appeared many times. The CDR3 is cut off 3 residues early in the read; its end comes from the germline J gene. The V call is TRBV7-2, the J call TRBJ2-1; D gene ambiguous. This CDR3 contains 13 residues. Germline V gives CDR1 SGHTA, CDR2 FQGNSA. V was pared by 7 bases and J by 5 bases, with 12 bases between. CDR3 amino acids: CASNGYLHNEQFF. The CDR3 bases that were read are TGTGCCAGCAATGGTTACTTACACAATGAG.